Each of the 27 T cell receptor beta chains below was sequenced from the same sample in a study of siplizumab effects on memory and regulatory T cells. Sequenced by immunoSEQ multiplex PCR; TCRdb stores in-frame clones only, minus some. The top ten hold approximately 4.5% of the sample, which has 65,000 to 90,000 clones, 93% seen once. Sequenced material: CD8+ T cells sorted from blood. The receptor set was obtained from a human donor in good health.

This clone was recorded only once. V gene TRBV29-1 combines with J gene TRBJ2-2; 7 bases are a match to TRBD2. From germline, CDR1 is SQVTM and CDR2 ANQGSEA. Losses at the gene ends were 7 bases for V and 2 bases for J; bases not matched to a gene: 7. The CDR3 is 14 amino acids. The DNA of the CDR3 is TGCAGCGCCCGACAGCGGGATAACACCGGGGAGCTGTTTTTT. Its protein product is CSARQRDNTGELFF.

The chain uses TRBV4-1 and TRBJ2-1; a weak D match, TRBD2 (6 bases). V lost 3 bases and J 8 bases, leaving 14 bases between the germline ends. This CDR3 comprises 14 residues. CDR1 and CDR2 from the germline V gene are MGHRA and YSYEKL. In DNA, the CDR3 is TGCGCCAGCAGCCAGAGACTAGAGGCGGATGAGCAGTTCTTC. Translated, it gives CASSQRLEADEQFF.

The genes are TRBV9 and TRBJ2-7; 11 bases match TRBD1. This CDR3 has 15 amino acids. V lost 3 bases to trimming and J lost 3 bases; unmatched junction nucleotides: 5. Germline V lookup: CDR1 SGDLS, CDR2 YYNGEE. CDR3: CASSAGQGASYEQYF. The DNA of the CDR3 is TGTGCCAGCAGCGCCGGACAGGGGGCCAGCTACGAGCAGTACTTC.

Written as DNA, the CDR3 is TGTGCCAGCAGCTTAGCGGGGCCCAATGAAAAACTGTTTTTT. As protein: CASSLAGPNEKLFF. The chain is built from TRBV11-2 and TRBJ1-4, with D perhaps TRBD1 (5 bases). The length of the CDR3 is 14 residues. The germline V and J ends were trimmed by 1 base and 5 bases, with 8 bases remaining between them. CDR1 and CDR2 from the germline V gene are SGHAT and FQNNGV. The full variable domain, its missing parts supplied by reference TRBV11-2 and TRBJ1-4, is EAGVAQSPRYKIIEKRQSVAFWCNPISGHATLYWYQQILGQGPKLLIQFQNNGVVDDSQLPKDRFSAERLKGVDSTLKIQPAKLEDSAVYLCASSLAGPNEKLFFGSGTQLSVL.

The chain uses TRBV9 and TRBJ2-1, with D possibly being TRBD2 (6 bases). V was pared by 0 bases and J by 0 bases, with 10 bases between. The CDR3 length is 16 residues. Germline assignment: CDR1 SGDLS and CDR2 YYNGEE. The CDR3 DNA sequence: TGTGCCAGCAGCGTAGTCGGGAGAAGCTCCTACAATGAGCAGTTCTTC. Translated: CASSVVGRSSYNEQFF.

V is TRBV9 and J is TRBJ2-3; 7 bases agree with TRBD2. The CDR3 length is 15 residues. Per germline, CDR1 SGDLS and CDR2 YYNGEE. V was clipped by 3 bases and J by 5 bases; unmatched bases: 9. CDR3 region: CASSASGAGGDTQYF. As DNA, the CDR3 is TGTGCCAGCAGCGCGAGCGGGGCCGGGGGAGATACGCAGTATTTT.

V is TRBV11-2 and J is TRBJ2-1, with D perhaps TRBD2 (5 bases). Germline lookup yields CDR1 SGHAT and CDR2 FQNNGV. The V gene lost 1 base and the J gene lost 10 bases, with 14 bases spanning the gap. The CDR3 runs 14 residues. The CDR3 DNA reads TGTGCCAGCAGCTTAGTGCGGGCAGGCAACGAGCAGTTCTTC. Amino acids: CASSLVRAGNEQFF.

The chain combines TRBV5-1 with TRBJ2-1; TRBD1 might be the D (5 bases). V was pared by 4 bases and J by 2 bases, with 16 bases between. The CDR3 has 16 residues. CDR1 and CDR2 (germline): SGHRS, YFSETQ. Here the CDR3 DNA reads TGCGCCAGCAGCCCAGTCGTGGGGCTTCCCTACAATGAGCAGTTCTTC. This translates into CASSPVVGLPYNEQFF.

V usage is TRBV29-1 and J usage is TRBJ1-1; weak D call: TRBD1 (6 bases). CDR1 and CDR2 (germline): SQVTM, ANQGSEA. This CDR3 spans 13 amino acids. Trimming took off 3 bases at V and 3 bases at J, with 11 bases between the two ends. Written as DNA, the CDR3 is TGCAGCGTTGACAGGGGCCTGGACACTGAAGCTTTCTTT. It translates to CSVDRGLDTEAFF.

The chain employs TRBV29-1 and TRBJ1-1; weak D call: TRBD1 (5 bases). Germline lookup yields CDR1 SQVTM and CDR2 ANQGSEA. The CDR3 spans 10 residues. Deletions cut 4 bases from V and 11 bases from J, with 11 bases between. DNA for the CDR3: TGCAGCGTTGTAGGAGGGGATGCTTTCTTT. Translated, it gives CSVVGGDAFF.

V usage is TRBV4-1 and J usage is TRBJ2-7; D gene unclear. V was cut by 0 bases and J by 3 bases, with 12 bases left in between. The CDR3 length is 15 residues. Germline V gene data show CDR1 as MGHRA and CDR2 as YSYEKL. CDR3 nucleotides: TGCGCCAGCAGCCAAGATTATGGGTCCGGCTACGAGCAGTACTTC. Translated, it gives CASSQDYGSGYEQYF.

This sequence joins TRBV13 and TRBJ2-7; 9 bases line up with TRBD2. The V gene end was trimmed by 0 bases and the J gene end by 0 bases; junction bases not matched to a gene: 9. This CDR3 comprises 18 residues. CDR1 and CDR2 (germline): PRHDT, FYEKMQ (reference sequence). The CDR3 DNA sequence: TGTGCCAGCAGCTTAGGTGTAGCGGGGGCCTCGAGCTCCTACGAGCAGTACTTC. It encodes CASSLGVAGASSSYEQYF.

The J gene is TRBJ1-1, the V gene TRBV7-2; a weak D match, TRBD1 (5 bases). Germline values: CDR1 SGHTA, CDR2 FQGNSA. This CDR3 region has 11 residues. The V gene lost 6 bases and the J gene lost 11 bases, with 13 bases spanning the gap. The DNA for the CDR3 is TGTGCCAGCAGTATTTCAGGGCAGGCTTTCTTT. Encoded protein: CASSISGQAFF.

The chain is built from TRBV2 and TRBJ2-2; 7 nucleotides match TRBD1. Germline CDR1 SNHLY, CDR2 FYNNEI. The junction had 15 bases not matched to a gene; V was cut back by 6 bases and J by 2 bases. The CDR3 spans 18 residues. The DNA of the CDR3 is TGTGCCAGCAGGGAAATCGTTACCGGGACAGCAAACACCGGGGAGCTGTTTTTT. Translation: CASREIVTGTANTGELFF.

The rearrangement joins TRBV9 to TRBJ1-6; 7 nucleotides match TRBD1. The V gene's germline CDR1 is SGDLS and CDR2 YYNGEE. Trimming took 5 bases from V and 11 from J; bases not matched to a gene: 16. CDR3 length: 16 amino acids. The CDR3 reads CASSRTGDPAGAPLHF. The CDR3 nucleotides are TGTGCCAGCAGTAGAACAGGGGATCCCGCCGGGGCACCCCTCCACTTT.

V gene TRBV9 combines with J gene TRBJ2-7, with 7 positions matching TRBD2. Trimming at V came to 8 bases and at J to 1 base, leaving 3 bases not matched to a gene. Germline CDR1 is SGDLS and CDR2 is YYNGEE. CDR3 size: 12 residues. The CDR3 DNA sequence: TGTGCCAGGGGGGGGGAATCCTACGAGCAGTACTTC. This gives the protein CARGGESYEQYF.

CDR3 sequence reads: CASSQDSGRDEQYF. DNA for the CDR3: TGCGCCAGCAGCCAAGATTCAGGAAGGGACGAGCAGTACTTC. The chain uses TRBV4-3 and TRBJ2-7, with D uncertain. The ends were cut back, 0 bases at V and 5 bases at J, with 11 bases in the middle. The length of the CDR3 is 14 residues. The V gene's germline CDR1 is LGHNA and CDR2 YSLEER.

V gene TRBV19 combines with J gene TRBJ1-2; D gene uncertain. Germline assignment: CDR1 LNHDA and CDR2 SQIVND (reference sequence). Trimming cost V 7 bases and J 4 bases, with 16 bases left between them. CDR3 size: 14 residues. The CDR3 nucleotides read TGTGCCAGTAACCAATGGACGGGGAGCTATGGCTACACCTTC. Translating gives CASNQWTGSYGYTF.

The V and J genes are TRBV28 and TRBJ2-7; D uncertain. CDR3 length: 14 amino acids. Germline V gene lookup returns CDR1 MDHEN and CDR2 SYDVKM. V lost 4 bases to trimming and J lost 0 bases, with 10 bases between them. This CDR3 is CASSSLMSSYEQYF. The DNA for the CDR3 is TGTGCCAGCAGTTCGCTGATGAGCTCCTACGAGCAGTACTTC.

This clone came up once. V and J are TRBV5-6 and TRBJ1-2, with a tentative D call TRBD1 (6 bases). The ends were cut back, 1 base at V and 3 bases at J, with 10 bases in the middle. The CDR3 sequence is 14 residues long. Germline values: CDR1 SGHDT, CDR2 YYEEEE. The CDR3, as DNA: TGTGCCAGCAGCTTGTCAGCAGGGGACTATGGCTACACCTTC. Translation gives CASSLSAGDYGYTF.

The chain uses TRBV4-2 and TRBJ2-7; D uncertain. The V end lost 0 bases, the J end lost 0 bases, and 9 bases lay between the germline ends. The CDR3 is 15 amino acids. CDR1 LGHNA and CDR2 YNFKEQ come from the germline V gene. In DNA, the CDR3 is TGTGCCAGCAGCCAAGATCAACAAAGCTCCTACGAGCAGTACTTC. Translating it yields CASSQDQQSSYEQYF.

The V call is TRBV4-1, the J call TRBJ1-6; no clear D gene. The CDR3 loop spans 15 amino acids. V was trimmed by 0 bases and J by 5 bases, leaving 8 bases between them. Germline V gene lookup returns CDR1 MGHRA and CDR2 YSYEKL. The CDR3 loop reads CASSQDEADNSPLHF. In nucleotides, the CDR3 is TGCGCCAGCAGCCAAGATGAGGCAGATAATTCACCCCTCCACTTT.

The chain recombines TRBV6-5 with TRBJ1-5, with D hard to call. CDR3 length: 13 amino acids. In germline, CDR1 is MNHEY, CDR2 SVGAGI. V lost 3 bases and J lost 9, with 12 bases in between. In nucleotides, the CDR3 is TGTGCCAGCAGTTATGGAGGTAGTTCGCCCCAGCATTTT. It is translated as CASSYGGSSPQHF.

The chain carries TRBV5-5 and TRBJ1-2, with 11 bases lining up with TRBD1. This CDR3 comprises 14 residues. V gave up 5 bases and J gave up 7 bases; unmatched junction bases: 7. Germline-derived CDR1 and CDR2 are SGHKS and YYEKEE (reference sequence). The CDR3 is CASSPGTGGSGYTF. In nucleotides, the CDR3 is TGTGCCAGCAGTCCCGGGACAGGGGGTTCTGGCTACACCTTC. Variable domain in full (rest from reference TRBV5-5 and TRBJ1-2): DAGVTQSPTHLIKTRGQQVTLRCSPISGHKSVSWYQQVLGQGPQFIFQYYEKEERGRGNFPDRFSARQFPNYSSELNVNALLLGDSALYLCASSPGTGGSGYTFGSGTRLTVV.

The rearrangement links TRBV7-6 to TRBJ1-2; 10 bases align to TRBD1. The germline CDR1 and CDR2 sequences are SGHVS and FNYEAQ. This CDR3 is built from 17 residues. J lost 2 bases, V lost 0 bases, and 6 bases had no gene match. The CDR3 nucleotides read TGTGCCAGCAGCTTAGCGACTGGGACAGGGGAGAACTATGGCTACACCTTC. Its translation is CASSLATGTGENYGYTF.

CDR3 sequence (DNA): TGCAGCGTTTATACAGGGAACTATGGCTACACCTTC. Translating it yields CSVYTGNYGYTF. This chain uses TRBV29-1 with TRBJ1-2; weak D call: TRBD1 (6 bases). The germline CDR1 and CDR2 sequences are SQVTM and ANQGSEA. V lost 5 bases and J 2 bases, leaving 9 bases between the germline ends. The CDR3 contains 12 residues.

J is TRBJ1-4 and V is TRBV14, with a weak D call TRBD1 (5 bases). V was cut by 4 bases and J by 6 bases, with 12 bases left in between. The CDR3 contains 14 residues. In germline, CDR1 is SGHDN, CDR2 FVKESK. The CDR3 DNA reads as TGTGCCAGCAGCCCTCGGGACGGGTATGAAAAACTGTTTTTT. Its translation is CASSPRDGYEKLFF.